This T cell receptor (beta chain) derives from a study of CD8 T cells in Susac syndrome. The patients with Susac syndrome satisfied recently defined diagnostic criteria for either definite or probable disease. V trimming: 5 bases; J trimming: 5 bases; junction bases outside the gene matches: 17. The CDR3 consists of 17 residues. Random hexamers were used to reverse transcribe the RNA input (about 0.45 to 1 ug). Using its own MiXCR run on the immunoSEQ multiplex PCR reads, TCRdb lists one record per CDR3 protein. The sample holds 100,000 to 150,000 distinct CDR3 sequences; over 85% are singletons and the top ten take approximately 0.22%.

This chain connects TRBV12-3 or TRBV12-4 to TRBJ1-1, with 7 bases matching TRBD1. The source of this sequence is a human donor with Susac syndrome. Input material: CD8+ T cells from PBMCs. CDR3 protein: CASSPNTQRQGRTEAFF. CDR3 nucleotide sequence: TGTGCCAGCAGTCCTAATACGCAAAGACAGGGCCGGACTGAAGCTTTCTTT.